The 11 T cell receptor beta chains below all came from one sample that was sequenced in a study of T cells after yellow fever vaccination. One entry per CDR3 protein results from TCRdb running MiXCR on the 5' RACE reads. This table holds more than 300,000 distinct CDR3 sequences, around 10% found once. The sequencing here drew on CD4+ T cells sorted from PBMCs, taken 45 days after the yellow fever booster vaccination. The receptor source for this set is a man between 18 and 35 years old who received the YFV17D yellow fever vaccine.

DNA for the CDR3: TGCAGTGCTGACGCGGGGGGGGAAGAGACCCAGTACTTC. It yields the protein CSADAGGEETQYF. The V gene is TRBV20-1, the J gene TRBJ2-5; 9 positions match TRBD2. V gave up 5 bases and J gave up 3 bases; unmatched junction bases: 4. This CDR3 is built from 13 residues. CDR1 is DFQATT and CDR2 is SNEGSKA in the germline V gene (reference sequence).

CDR3 sequence (DNA): TGTGCCAGCTCACCAAGTATGGCGGAAGCTTTCTTT. Encoded protein: CASSPSMAEAFF. V usage is TRBV18 and J usage is TRBJ1-1; D remains ambiguous. V was clipped by 2 bases and J by 8 bases, with 9 bases between them. The germline V gene encodes CDR1 KGHSH and CDR2 LQKENI. The CDR3 is 12 amino acids. Looking up the rest from reference TRBV18 and TRBJ1-1 gives the full variable domain: NAGVMQNPRHLVRRRGQEARLRCSPMKGHSHVYWYRQLPEEGLKFMVYLQKENIIDESGMPKERFSAEFPKEGPSILRIQQVVRGDSAAYFCASSPSMAEAFFGQGTRLTVV.

The gene calls are TRBV6-5 and TRBJ1-5; D gene ambiguous. Per germline, CDR1 MNHEY and CDR2 SVGAGI. The V end was cut by 8 bases, the J end by 4 bases, with 12 bases between. This CDR3 region has 13 residues. The CDR3 is CASRLEGNQPQHF. DNA for the CDR3: TGTGCCAGCCGTCTAGAAGGAAATCAGCCCCAGCATTTT.

The DNA of the CDR3 is TGTGCCAGTAGTATCGGGAGCCTCTATGGCTACACCTTC. This encodes CASSIGSLYGYTF. V is TRBV19 and J is TRBJ1-2; D not certain. Between the trimmed V and J ends, which lost 3 bases and 4 bases, there was a span of 9 bases. This CDR3 is 13 amino acids long. Germline lookup yields CDR1 LNHDA and CDR2 SQIVND (reference sequence).

This chain uses TRBV9 with TRBJ2-1, with a possible D match to TRBD2 (7 bases). This CDR3 comprises 17 residues. The V gene lost 1 base and the J gene lost 1 base, with 15 bases spanning the gap. Germline-derived CDR1 and CDR2 are SGDLS and YYNGEE. The CDR3 here is CASSVLRGANSYNEQFF. The CDR3 nucleotides are TGTGCCAGCAGCGTACTTCGGGGGGCCAATTCCTACAATGAGCAGTTCTTC.

This clonotype was seen a handful of times. The chain links TRBV5-4 to TRBJ2-6, with 9 bases aligning to TRBD1. Germline V gene lookup returns CDR1 SGHNT and CDR2 YYREEE (reference sequence). CDR3 size: 17 residues. Unmatched junction bases numbered 8, after V lost 4 bases and J lost 3 bases. The CDR3 loop reads CASSPGDRVNGANVLTF. CDR3 bases: TGTGCCAGCAGCCCGGGGGACAGGGTAAATGGGGCCAACGTCCTGACTTTC. Complete variable domain (other parts from reference TRBV5-4 and TRBJ2-6): ETGVTQSPTHLIKTRGQQVTLRCSSQSGHNTVSWYQQALGQGPQFIFQYYREEENGRGNFPPRFSGLQFPNYSSELNVNALELDDSALYLCASSPGDRVNGANVLTFGAGSRLTVL.

This clonotype was seen more than once but under ten times. This chain uses TRBV18 with TRBJ1-2, with D tentatively TRBD1 (5 bases). The germline V and J ends were trimmed by 3 bases and 7 bases, with 15 bases remaining between them. This CDR3 region has 14 residues. Germline-derived CDR1 and CDR2 are KGHSH and LQKENI. Written as DNA, the CDR3 is TGTGCCAGCTCACCTTCGCCAGCCCAGGGTGGCTACACCTTC. Amino acids: CASSPSPAQGGYTF.

This clonotype was found a few times. The rearrangement uses TRBV12-3 or TRBV12-4 and TRBJ2-3, with D perhaps being TRBD1 or TRBD2 (6 bases each). Trimming left V 10 bases short and J 1 base short, with 15 bases between. This CDR3 region has 14 residues. CDR3 region: CAISRGLGTDTQYF. The CDR3 DNA follows: TGTGCCATTTCACGGGGGCTGGGCACAGATACGCAGTATTTT.

The CDR3 spells CASSLNRGGNSPLHF. The CDR3 DNA sequence: TGTGCCAGCAGCTTAAATCGCGGGGGAAATTCACCCCTCCACTTT. This sequence joins TRBV7-3 and TRBJ1-6, with D maybe TRBD1 (5 bases). From germline, CDR1 is SGHTA and CDR2 FQGTGA. This CDR3 is 15 amino acids long. The ends were cut back, 1 base at V and 7 bases at J, with 11 bases in the middle.

This chain links TRBV4-3 with TRBJ2-2; D is perhaps TRBD1 (7 bases). Trimming removed 1 base at V and 7 bases at J, with 16 bases between. Germline values: CDR1 LGHNA, CDR2 YSLEER. This CDR3 region has 16 residues. DNA for the CDR3: TGCGCCAGCAGCCAAGTTAGGGGGCGGGGAGGCGGGGAGCTGTTTTTT. Translating it yields CASSQVRGRGGGELFF.

This clonotype was seen more than once but under ten times. The V gene is TRBV6-5, the J gene TRBJ2-1; 7 positions agree with TRBD2. Germline loops: CDR1 MNHEY, CDR2 SVGAGI. The CDR3 totals 14 residues. V shed 1 base, J shed 7 bases, and the junction held 4 bases outside the gene matches. The CDR3 sequence is CASSYLGGRNEQFF. The CDR3 DNA follows: TGTGCCAGCAGTTACTTGGGGGGGAGGAATGAGCAGTTCTTC.